This TCR beta chain is from a study of shared clonotypes between healthy human individuals. Sequencing was performed with immunoSEQ multiplex PCR; in TCRdb, only in-frame clones are kept and a portion is missing. The repertoire consists of a few million clones, with about nine tenths occurring once and the leading ten covering roughly 0.34%. Germline V gene data show CDR1 as MNHNS and CDR2 as SASEGT. V shed 4 bases and J 0 bases; nucleotides not matched to a gene: 5. The CDR3 loop spans 16 amino acids. The specimen sequenced was naive CD4+ T cells from PBMCs. As to subset: CD45RA+ positively selected. The source is a man between 18 and 35 years old in good health. Some clones in this sample may be carry-over from other donors' samples. This chain uses TRBV6-1 with TRBJ2-5; TRBD1 agrees at 10 bases. The CDR3 is CASSVRDRGHQETQYF. CDR3 bases: TGTGCCAGCAGTGTCCGGGACAGGGGCCACCAAGAGACCCAGTACTTC.